One sample yielded the 24 T cell receptor beta chains listed below, sequenced in a study of T cell repertoires in cytomegalovirus infection. MiXCR, run by TCRdb on the reads, gives a single entry per CDR3 protein. The sample shows 250,000 or so distinct CDR3 sequences, around 8.7% of them seen only once. Sequencing used PBMCs. All receptors come from a human donor in good health (CMV status not recorded). Some clones in this sample may be carry-over from other donors' samples.

This clonotype was seen at least ten times. The genes are TRBV7-6 and TRBJ2-7; D is possibly TRBD2 (5 bases). The CDR3 covers 18 residues. Trimming took off 5 bases at V and 1 base at J, with 24 bases between the two ends. Per germline, CDR1 SGHVS and CDR2 FNYEAQ. The CDR3 nucleotides read TGTGCCAGCAGCCCCCTCGGCGGAGCGGCCTGGAGGTCCTACGAGCAGTACTTC. Translating it yields CASSPLGGAAWRSYEQYF.

This clonotype came up many times. The V call is TRBV5-1, the J call TRBJ2-1, with unresolved D. The germline CDR1 and CDR2 sequences are SGHRS and YFSETQ. The ends were cut back, 0 bases at V and 0 bases at J, with 10 bases in the middle. The CDR3 has 16 residues. CDR3 sequence (DNA): TGCGCCAGCAGCTTGGGGCTCGTAAGCTCCTACAATGAGCAGTTCTTC. This sequence encodes CASSLGLVSSYNEQFF. The full variable domain, its missing parts supplied by reference TRBV5-1 and TRBJ2-1, is KAGVTQTPRYLIKTRGQQVTLSCSPISGHRSVSWYQQTPGQGLQFLFEYFSETQRNKGNFPGRFSGRQFSNSRSEMNVSTLELGDSALYLCASSLGLVSSYNEQFFGPGTRLTVL.

Many counts were recorded for this clonotype. The chain is built from TRBV29-1 and TRBJ1-3; D not certain. Germline values: CDR1 SQVTM, CDR2 ANQGSEA. The V end was cut by 4 bases, the J end by 4 bases, with 5 bases between. The CDR3 has 11 residues. CDR3 coding DNA: TGCAGCGTTGTATTGGGAAACACCATATATTTT. Its protein is CSVVLGNTIYF.

In its sample, this clonotype was seen many times. The CDR3 region is CASRQGQGSVAQHF. As DNA, the CDR3 is TGTGCCAGCAGGCAGGGACAGGGCAGTGTAGCCCAGCATTTT. This chain connects TRBV28 to TRBJ1-5; TRBD1 agrees at 9 bases. Germline values: CDR1 MDHEN, CDR2 SYDVKM. There are 14 residues in the CDR3. V trimming: 6 bases; J trimming: 11 bases; junction bases outside the gene matches: 11.

This clonotype was recorded at least ten times. This chain uses TRBV7-2 with TRBJ1-5; D unclear. Germline lookup yields CDR1 SGHTA and CDR2 FQGNSA. V gave up 0 bases and J gave up 0 bases, with 6 bases separating them. The CDR3 loop spans 15 amino acids. The CDR3 nucleotides read TGTGCCAGCAGCTTAGCGTCGAGTAGCAATCAGCCCCAGCATTTT. Amino acid sequence: CASSLASSSNQPQHF. The full variable domain, in which reference TRBV7-2 and TRBJ1-5 provide the parts outside the CDR3, is GAGVSQSPSNKVTEKGKDVELRCDPISGHTALYWYRQSLGQGLEFLIYFQGNSAPDKSGLPSDRFSAERTGGSVSTLTIQRTQQEDSAVYLCASSLASSSNQPQHFGDGTRLSIL.

This clonotype was seen more than once but under ten times. The V and J genes are TRBV12-3 or TRBV12-4 and TRBJ1-1; TRBD1 might be the D (5 bases). V was clipped by 6 bases and J by 7 bases, with 9 bases between them. The CDR3 sequence is 11 residues long. CDR3 protein: CASSQGYEAFF. Written as DNA, the CDR3 is TGTGCCAGCAGCCAGGGATATGAAGCTTTCTTT.

This chain connects TRBV7-2 to TRBJ2-6; D not certain. Germline CDR1 is SGHTA and CDR2 is FQGNSA. The length of the CDR3 is 12 residues. The V and J ends lost 5 bases and 13 bases respectively, with 12 bases between them. CDR3 coding DNA: TGTGCCAGCAGCCTACTCGGTACGGTCCTGACTTTC. This codes for CASSLLGTVLTF.

This clonotype came up many times. The chain combines TRBV6-6 with TRBJ2-1; perhaps D is TRBD1 or TRBD2 (7 bases each). With 6 bases removed from V and 6 bases from J, the gap between germline ends came to 15 bases. This CDR3 is 14 amino acids long. Germline loops: CDR1 MNHNY, CDR2 SVGAGI (reference sequence). CDR3 amino acids: CASRPQGGVNEQFF. For the CDR3, the DNA is TGTGCCAGCAGGCCTCAGGGGGGGGTCAATGAGCAGTTCTTC.

In this sample, this clonotype turned up a few times. The chain has TRBV28 and TRBJ1-6, with TRBD1 as a possible D gene (6 bases). Deletions cut 5 bases from V and 0 bases from J, with 17 bases between. The CDR3 is 18 amino acids. Per germline, CDR1 MDHEN and CDR2 SYDVKM. CDR3 protein: CASSARTVFSSYNSPLHF. The CDR3 DNA reads as TGTGCCAGCAGTGCCCGGACAGTCTTTAGCTCCTATAATTCACCCCTCCACTTT.

At least ten counts were recorded for this clonotype. CDR3 in amino acids: CASSQEDRENQPQHF. CDR3 bases: TGCGCCAGCAGCCAAGAAGACAGGGAGAACCAGCCCCAGCATTTT. The chain combines TRBV4-1 with TRBJ1-5; TRBD1 matches 7 bases. The germline CDR1 and CDR2 sequences are MGHRA and YSYEKL. The CDR3 spans 15 residues. Trimming cost V 0 bases and J 7 bases; bases outside gene matches: 6.

This clonotype was found many times. This chain joins TRBV7-2 and TRBJ1-1, with D perhaps matching TRBD1 (6 bases). V was shortened by 5 bases and J by 11 bases, with 21 bases between the two germline ends. The length of the CDR3 is 14 residues. Germline loops: CDR1 SGHTA, CDR2 FQGNSA. Here the CDR3 reads CASSTGGGTLKAFF. CDR3 in DNA: TGTGCCAGCAGCACAGGTGGGGGGACACTGAAGGCTTTCTTT.

Ten or more counts support this clonotype. The V gene is TRBV7-3, the J gene TRBJ1-5; D not certain. CDR3 length: 13 residues. Germline CDR1 is SGHTA and CDR2 is FQGTGA. The V and J ends lost 5 bases and 4 bases respectively, with 9 bases between them. The CDR3 bases are TGTGCCAGCAGCCCCCAGGCTAATCAGCCCCAGCATTTT. This codes for CASSPQANQPQHF. Drawing the rest from reference TRBV7-3 and TRBJ1-5, the complete variable domain is GAGVSQTPSNKVTEKGKYVELRCDPISGHTALYWYRQSLGQGPEFLIYFQGTGAADDSGLPNDRFFAVRPEGSVSTLKIQRTERGDSAVYLCASSPQANQPQHFGDGTRLSIL.

This clonotype was recorded many times. The rearrangement uses TRBV7-2 and TRBJ1-4; D is unclear. Trimming stripped 2 bases from V and 6 bases from J, with 10 bases between. CDR3 length: 14 residues. From germline, CDR1 is SGHTA and CDR2 FQGNSA. The CDR3 reads CASSLRRGDEKLFF. CDR3 bases: TGTGCCAGCAGCTTAAGACGCGGGGATGAAAAACTGTTTTTT.

The chain uses TRBV18 and TRBJ2-1, with D possibly being TRBD2 (5 bases). Deletions cut 1 base from V and 5 bases from J, with 15 bases between. Germline-derived CDR1 and CDR2 are KGHSH and LQKENI. The CDR3 has 16 residues. CDR3 bases: TGTGCCAGCTCACCACGCGGCAGCGGCAGCAACAATGAGCAGTTCTTC. It encodes CASSPRGSGSNNEQFF.

This clonotype was seen many times. The V and J genes are TRBV2 and TRBJ2-1, with 11 bases aligning to TRBD2. Germline assignment: CDR1 SNHLY and CDR2 FYNNEI. CDR3 size: 17 residues. J was trimmed by 7 bases and V by 8 bases; bases with no gene match: 16. The CDR3 DNA reads as TGTGCCAGCTACAGGGGACTAGCGGTCCTGGGGGCTAATGAGCAGTTCTTC. Protein: CASYRGLAVLGANEQFF.

This clonotype was picked up many times. V usage is TRBV7-6 and J usage is TRBJ2-2; 7 bases are shared with TRBD1. Per the germline V gene, CDR1 is SGHVS and CDR2 is FNYEAQ. This CDR3 has 15 residues. The V segment lost 5 bases and the J segment 6 bases; nucleotides outside the gene matches: 9. CDR3 bases: TGTGCCAGCAGCGCCACAGGGGCAAGGTCCGGGGAGCTGTTTTTT. Its protein is CASSATGARSGELFF.

The chain joins TRBV7-2 to TRBJ2-7; 8 bases align to TRBD1. The V gene end was trimmed by 5 bases and the J gene end by 2 bases; junction bases not matched to a gene: 11. CDR3 length equals 16 residues. Germline-derived CDR1 and CDR2 are SGHTA and FQGNSA. CDR3 nucleotide sequence: TGTGCCAGCAGCCCCCGAACCGGGACAGGTACCTACGAGCAGTACTTC. Its translation is CASSPRTGTGTYEQYF.

This clonotype has at least ten counts. The chain carries TRBV7-8 and TRBJ2-7; D is undetermined. Germline V gives CDR1 SGHVS, CDR2 FQNEAQ. Trimming cost V 2 bases and J 4 bases, with 12 bases left between them. The CDR3 is 14 amino acids. The CDR3 DNA reads TGTGCCAGCAGCTTAAGGGCCAAGCCTTACGAGCAGTACTTC. The encoded protein is CASSLRAKPYEQYF.

The chain carries TRBV11-2 and TRBJ2-5, with 9 bases that match TRBD1. This CDR3 is built from 14 residues. The germline V gene has CDR1 SGHAT and CDR2 FQNNGV. V trimming: 4 bases; J trimming: 4 bases; junction bases outside the gene matches: 4. CDR3 nucleotides: TGTGCCAGCAGCTCGGGGACAGGGCTAGAGACCCAGTACTTC. It is translated as CASSSGTGLETQYF.

This clonotype has ten or more counts. The chain is built from TRBV6-6 and TRBJ2-3, with 8 bases that match TRBD1. Germline values: CDR1 MNHNY, CDR2 SVGAGI (reference sequence). V shed 2 bases, J shed 3 bases, and the junction held 10 bases outside the gene matches. The CDR3 length is 17 residues. The CDR3, as DNA: TGTGCCAGCAGTTACGGGACAGGTCCTTCCTCGACAGATACGCAGTATTTT. Its protein is CASSYGTGPSSTDTQYF.

Ten or more counts support this clonotype. The chain is built from TRBV24-1 and TRBJ2-6; D is ambiguous. Germline V gene data show CDR1 as KGHDR and CDR2 as SFDVKD. The CDR3 length is 13 residues. V was cut by 6 bases and J by 0 bases, with 2 bases left in between. CDR3 nucleotide sequence: TGTGCCACCAGTAGCTCTGGGGCCAACGTCCTGACTTTC. Translation gives CATSSSGANVLTF.

As concerns this clonotype: A much larger clone lies a single base off, so this may be a read error. J is TRBJ2-3 and V is TRBV6-6, with 9 nucleotides matching TRBD2. There are 15 residues in the CDR3. From germline, CDR1 is MNHNY and CDR2 SVGAGI (reference sequence). With V trimmed by 7 bases and J by 5 bases, 10 bases remained unmatched. This chain's CDR3 is CASNPAASGEDTQYF. CDR3 nucleotides: TGTGCCAGCAACCCAGCGGCTAGCGGGGAAGATACGCAGTATTTT.

The rearrangement uses TRBV28 and TRBJ2-7; the match to TRBD1 covers 7 bases. CDR3 length: 17 residues. CDR1 and CDR2 from the germline V gene are MDHEN and SYDVKM. The junction had 16 bases not matched to a gene; V was cut back by 6 bases and J by 2 bases. CDR3 residues: CASSRIEGRQGAYEQYF. The CDR3 bases are TGTGCCAGCAGCCGAATCGAGGGAAGACAGGGTGCCTACGAGCAGTACTTC.

The gene calls are TRBV7-2 and TRBJ1-2; TRBD1 matches at 7 bases. This CDR3 is built from 15 residues. V shed 5 bases and J 4 bases; nucleotides not matched to a gene: 10. CDR1 is SGHTA and CDR2 is FQGNSA in the germline V gene. The CDR3 region is CASSHPTGIIYGYTF. As DNA, the CDR3 is TGTGCCAGCAGCCACCCGACAGGGATAATCTATGGCTACACCTTC.